This T cell receptor beta chain was profiled in a study of cytomegalovirus exposure and HLA in healthy donors. The CDR3 extends over 16 amino acids. Germline V gene lookup returns CDR1 SGHRS and CDR2 YFSETQ. Trimming took 5 bases from V and 0 from J, leaving 12 bases between them. This clone was counted only a few times. The PCR made use of 60 Vbeta and 13 Jbeta primers. Repertoires were generated with immunoSEQ multiplex PCR, while TCRdb's copy carries only in-frame clones and drops some. This table holds roughly 120,000 clones, about four fifths found once. Sequencing was carried out using PBMCs. J is TRBJ1-6 and V is TRBV5-1; TRBD1 might be the D (6 bases). This sequence originates from a man aged 35 to 55 in good health and CMV-seronegative. The CDR3 spells CASRTGESSYNSPLHF. CDR3 in DNA: TGCGCCAGCAGGACAGGCGAGAGCTCCTATAATTCACCCCTCCACTTT.